This T cell receptor beta chain stems from a study of blood T cell repertoires in COVID-19. This CDR3 region has 15 residues. V lost 5 bases and J lost 4; bases outside the gene matches: 4. Looked up from germline, CDR1 is MRHNA and CDR2 is SNTAGT. Repertoires were generated with immunoSEQ multiplex PCR, while TCRdb's copy carries only in-frame clones and drops some. The sample includes roughly 200,000 clones, 70% to 85% seen only once; the top ten take roughly 12%. Sequences were obtained from peripheral blood. The source of this sequence is a man aged 50 or older who had recovered from COVID-19. The rearrangement uses TRBV6-4 and TRBJ2-1, with TRBD2 identical over 11 bases. This CDR3 is CASSPGTSGYNEQFF. In nucleotides, the CDR3 is TGTGCCAGCAGTCCCGGGACTAGCGGATACAATGAGCAGTTCTTC.